This record covers a single T cell receptor beta chain. The sample is drawn from a study of CD8 T cells in Susac syndrome. The wider study: Within the sequenced Susac syndrome patient group, over five exhibited active disease and about eight were in remission.

RNA in amounts of roughly 0.5 to 1 ug was reverse transcribed with random hexamers. TCRdb analysed the immunoSEQ multiplex PCR reads with MiXCR anew, one entry per CDR3 protein. The table has approximately 180,000 distinct CDR3 sequences, about 95% seen once. V dropped 7 bases and J dropped 3; count of bases not matched to a gene: 5. CDR1 DFQATT and CDR2 SNEGSKA come from the germline V gene (reference sequence). The CDR3 length is 12 residues. TEMRA cells were FACS-enriched, and CD8+ and CD4+ T cells were isolated negatively. Sequencing input: CD4+ T cells from PBMCs. The receptor comes from a human donor with Susac syndrome. The V and J genes are TRBV20-1 and TRBJ1-2; TRBD1 matches 7 bases. The CDR3 protein is CSVYQGDYGYTF. CDR3 DNA: TGCAGTGTTTATCAGGGGGACTATGGCTACACCTTC.